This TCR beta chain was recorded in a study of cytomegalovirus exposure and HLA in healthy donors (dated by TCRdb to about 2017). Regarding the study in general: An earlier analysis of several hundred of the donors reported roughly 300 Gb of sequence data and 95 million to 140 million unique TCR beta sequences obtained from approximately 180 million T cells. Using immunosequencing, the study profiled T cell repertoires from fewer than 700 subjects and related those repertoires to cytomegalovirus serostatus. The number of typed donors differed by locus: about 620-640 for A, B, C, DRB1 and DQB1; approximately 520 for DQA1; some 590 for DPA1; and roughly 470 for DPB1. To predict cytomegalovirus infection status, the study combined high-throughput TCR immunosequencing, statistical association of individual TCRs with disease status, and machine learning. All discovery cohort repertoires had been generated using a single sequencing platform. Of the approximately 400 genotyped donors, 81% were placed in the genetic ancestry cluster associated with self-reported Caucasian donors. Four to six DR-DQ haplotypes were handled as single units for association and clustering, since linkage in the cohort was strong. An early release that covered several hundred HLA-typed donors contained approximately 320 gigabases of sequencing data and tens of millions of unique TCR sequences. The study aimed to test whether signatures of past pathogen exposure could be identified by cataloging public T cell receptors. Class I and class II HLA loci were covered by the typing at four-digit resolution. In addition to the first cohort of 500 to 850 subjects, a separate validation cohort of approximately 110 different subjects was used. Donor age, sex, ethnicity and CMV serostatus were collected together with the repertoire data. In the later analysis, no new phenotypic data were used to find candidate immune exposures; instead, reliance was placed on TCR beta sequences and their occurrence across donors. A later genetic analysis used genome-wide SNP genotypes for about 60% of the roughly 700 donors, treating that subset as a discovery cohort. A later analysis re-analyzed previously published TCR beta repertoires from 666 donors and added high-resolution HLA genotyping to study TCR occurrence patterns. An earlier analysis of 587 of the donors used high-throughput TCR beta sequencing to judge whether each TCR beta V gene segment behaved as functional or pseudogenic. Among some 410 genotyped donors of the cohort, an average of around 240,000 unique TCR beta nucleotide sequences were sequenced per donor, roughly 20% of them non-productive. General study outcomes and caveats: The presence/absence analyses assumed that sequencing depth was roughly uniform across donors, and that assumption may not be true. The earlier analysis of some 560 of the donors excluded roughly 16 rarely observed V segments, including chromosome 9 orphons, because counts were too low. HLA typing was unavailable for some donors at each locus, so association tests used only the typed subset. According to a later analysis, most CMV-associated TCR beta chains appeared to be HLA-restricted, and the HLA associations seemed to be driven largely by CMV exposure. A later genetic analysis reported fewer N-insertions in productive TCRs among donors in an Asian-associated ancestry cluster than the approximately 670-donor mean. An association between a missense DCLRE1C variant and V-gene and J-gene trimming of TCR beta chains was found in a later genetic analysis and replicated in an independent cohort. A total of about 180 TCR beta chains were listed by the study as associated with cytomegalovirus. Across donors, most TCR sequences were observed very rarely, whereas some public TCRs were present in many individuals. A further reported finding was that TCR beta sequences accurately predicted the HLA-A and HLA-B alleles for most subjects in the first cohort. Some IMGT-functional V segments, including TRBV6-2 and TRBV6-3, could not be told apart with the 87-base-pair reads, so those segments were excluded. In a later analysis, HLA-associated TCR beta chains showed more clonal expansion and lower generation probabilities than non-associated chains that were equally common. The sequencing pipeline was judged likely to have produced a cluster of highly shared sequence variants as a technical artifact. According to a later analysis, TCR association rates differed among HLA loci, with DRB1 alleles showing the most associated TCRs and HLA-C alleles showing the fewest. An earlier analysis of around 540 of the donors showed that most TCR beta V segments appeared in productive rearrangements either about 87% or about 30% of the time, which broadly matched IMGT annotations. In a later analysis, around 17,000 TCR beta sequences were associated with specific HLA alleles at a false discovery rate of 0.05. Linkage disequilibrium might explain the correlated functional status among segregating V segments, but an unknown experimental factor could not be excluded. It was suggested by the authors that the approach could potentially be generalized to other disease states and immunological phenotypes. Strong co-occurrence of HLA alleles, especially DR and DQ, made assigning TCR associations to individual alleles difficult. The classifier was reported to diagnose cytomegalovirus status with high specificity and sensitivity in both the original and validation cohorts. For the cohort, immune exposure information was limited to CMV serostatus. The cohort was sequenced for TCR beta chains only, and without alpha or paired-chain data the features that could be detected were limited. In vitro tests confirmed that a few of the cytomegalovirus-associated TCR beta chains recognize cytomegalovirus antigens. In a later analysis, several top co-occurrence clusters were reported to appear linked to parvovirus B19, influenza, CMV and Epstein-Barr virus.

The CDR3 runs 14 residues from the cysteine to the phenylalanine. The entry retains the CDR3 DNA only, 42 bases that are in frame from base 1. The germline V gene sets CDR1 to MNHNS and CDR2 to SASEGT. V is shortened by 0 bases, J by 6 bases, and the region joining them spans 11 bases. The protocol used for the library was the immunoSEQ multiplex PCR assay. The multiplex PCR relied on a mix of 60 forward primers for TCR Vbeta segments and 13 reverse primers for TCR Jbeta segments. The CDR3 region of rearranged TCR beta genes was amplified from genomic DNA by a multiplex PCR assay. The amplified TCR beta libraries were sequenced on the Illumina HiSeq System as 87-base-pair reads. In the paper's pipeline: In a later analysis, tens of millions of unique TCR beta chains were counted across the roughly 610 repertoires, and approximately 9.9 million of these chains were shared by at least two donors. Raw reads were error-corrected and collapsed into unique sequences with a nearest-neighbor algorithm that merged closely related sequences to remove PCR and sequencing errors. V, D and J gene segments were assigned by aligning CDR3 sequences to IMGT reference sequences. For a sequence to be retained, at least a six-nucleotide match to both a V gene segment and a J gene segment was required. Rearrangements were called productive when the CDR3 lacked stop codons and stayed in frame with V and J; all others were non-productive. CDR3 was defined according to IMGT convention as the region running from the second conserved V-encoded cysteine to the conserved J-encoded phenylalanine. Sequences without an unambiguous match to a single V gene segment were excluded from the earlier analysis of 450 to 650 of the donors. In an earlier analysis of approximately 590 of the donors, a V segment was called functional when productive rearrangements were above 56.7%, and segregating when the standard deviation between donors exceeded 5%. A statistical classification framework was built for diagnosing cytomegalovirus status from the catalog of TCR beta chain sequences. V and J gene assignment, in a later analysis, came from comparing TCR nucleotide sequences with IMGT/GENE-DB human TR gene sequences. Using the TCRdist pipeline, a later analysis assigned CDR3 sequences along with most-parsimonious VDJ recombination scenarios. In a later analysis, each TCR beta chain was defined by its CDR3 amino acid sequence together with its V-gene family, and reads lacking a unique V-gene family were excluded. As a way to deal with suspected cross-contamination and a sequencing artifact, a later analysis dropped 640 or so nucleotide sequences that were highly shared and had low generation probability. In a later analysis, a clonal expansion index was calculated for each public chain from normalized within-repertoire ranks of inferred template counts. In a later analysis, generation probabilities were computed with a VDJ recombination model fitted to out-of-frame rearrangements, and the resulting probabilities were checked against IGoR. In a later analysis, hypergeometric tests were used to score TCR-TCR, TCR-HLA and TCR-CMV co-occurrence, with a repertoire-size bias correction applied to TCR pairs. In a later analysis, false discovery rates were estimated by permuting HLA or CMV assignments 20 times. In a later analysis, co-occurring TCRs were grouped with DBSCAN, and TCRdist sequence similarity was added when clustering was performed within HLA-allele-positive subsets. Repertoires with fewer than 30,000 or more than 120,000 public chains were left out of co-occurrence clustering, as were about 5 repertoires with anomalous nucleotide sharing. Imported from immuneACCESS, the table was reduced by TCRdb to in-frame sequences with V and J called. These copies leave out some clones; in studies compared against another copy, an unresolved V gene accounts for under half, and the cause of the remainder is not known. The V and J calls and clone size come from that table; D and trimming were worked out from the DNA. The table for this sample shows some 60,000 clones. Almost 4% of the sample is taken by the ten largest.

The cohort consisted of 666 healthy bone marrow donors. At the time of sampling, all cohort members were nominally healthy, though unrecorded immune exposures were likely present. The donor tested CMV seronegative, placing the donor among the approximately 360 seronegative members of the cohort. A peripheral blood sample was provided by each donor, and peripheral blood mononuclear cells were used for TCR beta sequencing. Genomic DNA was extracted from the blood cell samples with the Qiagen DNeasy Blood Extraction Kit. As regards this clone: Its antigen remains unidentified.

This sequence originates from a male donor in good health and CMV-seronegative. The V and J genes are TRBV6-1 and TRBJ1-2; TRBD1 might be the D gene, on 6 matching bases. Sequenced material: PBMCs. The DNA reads TGTGCCAGCAGTGAAGCGTGGACAGCCAATGGCTACACCTTC. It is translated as CASSEAWTANGYTF.